This record looks at one T cell receptor (beta chain) sequence and its context. The sample originates from a study of control samples from healthy donors and cancer patients. The germline V and J ends were trimmed by 1 base and 3 bases, with 10 bases remaining between them. The CDR3 covers 14 residues. Germline lookup yields CDR1 LGHDT and CDR2 YNNKEL (reference sequence). The table came from immunoSEQ multiplex PCR; TCRdb's copy has only in-frame clones and leaves some out. The sample lists about 160,000 clones, about 94% occurring once. This receptor was identified in a middle-aged woman in good health. The chain employs TRBV3-1 (or the pseudogene TRBV3-2) and TRBJ2-7; tentatively, D is TRBD2 (6 bases). The sample comprised blood. This CDR3 is CASSQGLVVYEQYF. As DNA, the CDR3 is TGTGCCAGCAGCCAAGGACTAGTCGTCTACGAGCAGTACTTC.